The sequence of this T cell receptor (beta chain) was determined in a study of blood T cell repertoires in COVID-19. Study details: Spain, Italy and the United States supplied samples that represented acute and convalescent COVID-19.

Original processing methods: Amplification of reference gene primers provided the estimated nucleated cell counts. The table came from immunoSEQ multiplex PCR; TCRdb's copy has only in-frame clones and leaves some out. D and trimming come from the DNA, and the V and J calls and clone size come from that table. The table shows 150,000 to 200,000 clones, with more than 75% occurring only once. From germline, CDR1 is SGDLS and CDR2 YYNGEE. Unmatched junction bases numbered 2, after V lost 0 bases and J lost 12 bases. This CDR3 contains 13 residues. Material: peripheral blood. This chain connects TRBV9 to TRBJ1-4, with 10 nucleotides matching TRBD1. The TCR comes from a man aged 40-49 years with active or convalescent COVID-19. CDR3 loop: CASSVVDRGELFF. The CDR3 DNA is TGTGCCAGCAGCGTAGTGGACAGGGGGGAACTGTTTTTT. The whole variable domain, filled in from reference TRBV9 and TRBJ1-4, reads DSGVTQTPKHLITATGQRVTLRCSPRSGDLSVYWYQQSLDQGLQFLIQYYNGEERAKGNILERFSAQQFPDLHSELNLSSLELGDSALYFCASSVVDRGELFFGSGTQLSVL.